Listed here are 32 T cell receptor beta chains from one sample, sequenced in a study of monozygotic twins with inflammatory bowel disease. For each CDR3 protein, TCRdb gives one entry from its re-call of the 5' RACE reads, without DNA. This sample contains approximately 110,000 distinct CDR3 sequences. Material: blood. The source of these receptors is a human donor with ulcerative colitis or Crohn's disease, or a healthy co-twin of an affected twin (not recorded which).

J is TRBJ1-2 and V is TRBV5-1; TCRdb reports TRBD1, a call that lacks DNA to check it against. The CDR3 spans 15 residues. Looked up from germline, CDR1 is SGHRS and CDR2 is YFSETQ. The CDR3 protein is CASSAGTFPNYGYTF.

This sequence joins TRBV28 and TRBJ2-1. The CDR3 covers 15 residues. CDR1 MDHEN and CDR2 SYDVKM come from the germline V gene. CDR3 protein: CASSLGVISYNEQFF.

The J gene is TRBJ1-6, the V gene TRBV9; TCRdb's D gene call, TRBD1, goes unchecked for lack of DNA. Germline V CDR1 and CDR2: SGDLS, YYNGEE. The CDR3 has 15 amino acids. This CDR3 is CASSIDSYGNSPLHF.

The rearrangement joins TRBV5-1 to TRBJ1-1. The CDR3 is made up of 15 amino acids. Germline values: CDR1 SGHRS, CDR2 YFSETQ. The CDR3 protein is CASSRNPQGGTEAFF.

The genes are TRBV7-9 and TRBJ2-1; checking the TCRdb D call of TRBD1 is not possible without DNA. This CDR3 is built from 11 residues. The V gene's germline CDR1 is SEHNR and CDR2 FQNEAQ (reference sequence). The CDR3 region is CASSPDPGQFF.

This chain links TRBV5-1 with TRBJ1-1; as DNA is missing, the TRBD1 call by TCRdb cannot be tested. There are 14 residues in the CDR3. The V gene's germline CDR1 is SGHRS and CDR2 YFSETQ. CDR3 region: CASSGTGGWGEAFF. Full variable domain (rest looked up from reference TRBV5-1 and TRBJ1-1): KAGVTQTPRYLIKTRGQQVTLSCSPISGHRSVSWYQQTPGQGLQFLFEYFSETQRNKGNFPGRFSGRQFSNSRSEMNVSTLELGDSALYLCASSGTGGWGEAFFGQGTRLTVV.

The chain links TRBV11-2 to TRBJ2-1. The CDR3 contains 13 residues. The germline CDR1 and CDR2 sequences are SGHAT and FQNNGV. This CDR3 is CASSFTTDNEQFF.

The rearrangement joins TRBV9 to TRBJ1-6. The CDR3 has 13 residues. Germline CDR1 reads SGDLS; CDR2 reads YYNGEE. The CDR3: CASSIKVDSPLHF.

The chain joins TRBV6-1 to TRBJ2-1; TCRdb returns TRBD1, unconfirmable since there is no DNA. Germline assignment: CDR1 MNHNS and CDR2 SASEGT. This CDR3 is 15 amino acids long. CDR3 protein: CASSPGTGEYNEQFF.

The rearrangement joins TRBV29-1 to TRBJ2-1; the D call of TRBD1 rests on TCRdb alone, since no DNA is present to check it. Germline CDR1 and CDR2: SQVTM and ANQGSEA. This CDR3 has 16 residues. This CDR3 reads CSVDRGTGWSYNEQFF.

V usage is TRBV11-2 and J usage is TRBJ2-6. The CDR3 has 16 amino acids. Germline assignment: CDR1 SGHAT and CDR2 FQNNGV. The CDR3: CASSLQVSSGANVLTF.

CDR3 in amino acids: CASSPPAGVLTGELFF. The rearrangement links TRBV6-1 to TRBJ2-2; TCRdb gives TRBD2 as the D gene, but with no DNA this cannot be confirmed. CDR1 and CDR2 (germline): MNHNS, SASEGT. This CDR3 spans 16 amino acids.

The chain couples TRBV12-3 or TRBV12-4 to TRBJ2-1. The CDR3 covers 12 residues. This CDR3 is CASSFPSNEQFF.

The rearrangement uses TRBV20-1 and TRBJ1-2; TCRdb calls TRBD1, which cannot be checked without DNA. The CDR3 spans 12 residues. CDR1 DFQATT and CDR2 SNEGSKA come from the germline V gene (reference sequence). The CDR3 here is CSARWTGGGYTF.

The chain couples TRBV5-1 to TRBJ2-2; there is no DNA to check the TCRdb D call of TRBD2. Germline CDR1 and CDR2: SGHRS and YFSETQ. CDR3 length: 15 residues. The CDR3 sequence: CASRGGPSTAGELFF.

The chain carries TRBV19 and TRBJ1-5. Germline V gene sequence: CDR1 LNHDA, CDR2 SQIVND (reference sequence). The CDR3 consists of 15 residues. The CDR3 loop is CASSPVDKLYQPQHF.

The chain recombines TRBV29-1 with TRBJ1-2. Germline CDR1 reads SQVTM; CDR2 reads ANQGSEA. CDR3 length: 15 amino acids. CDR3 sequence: CSVEGWGRWSDGYTF.

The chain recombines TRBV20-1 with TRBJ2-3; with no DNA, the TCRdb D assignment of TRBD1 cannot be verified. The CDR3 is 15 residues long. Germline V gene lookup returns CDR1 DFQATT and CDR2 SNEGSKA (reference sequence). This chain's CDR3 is CSARVGGEVTDTQYF.

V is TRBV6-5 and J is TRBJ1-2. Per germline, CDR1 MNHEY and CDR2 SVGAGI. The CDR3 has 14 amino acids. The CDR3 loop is CASSYSGSNYGYTF.

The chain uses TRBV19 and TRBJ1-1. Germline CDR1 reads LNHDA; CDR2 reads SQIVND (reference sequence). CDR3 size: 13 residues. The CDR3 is CASSLRPATEAFF.

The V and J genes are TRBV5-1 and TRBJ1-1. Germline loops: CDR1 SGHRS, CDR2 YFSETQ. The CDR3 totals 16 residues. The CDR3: CASSSSPGQMNTEAFF.

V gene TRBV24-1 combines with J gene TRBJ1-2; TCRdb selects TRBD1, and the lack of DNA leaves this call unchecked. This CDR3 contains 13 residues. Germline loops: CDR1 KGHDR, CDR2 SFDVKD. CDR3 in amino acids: CAISTGTAYGYTF.

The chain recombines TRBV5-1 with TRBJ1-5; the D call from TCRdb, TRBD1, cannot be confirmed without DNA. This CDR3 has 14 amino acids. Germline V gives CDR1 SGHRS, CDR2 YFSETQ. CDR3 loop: CASSVQGGNQPQHF.

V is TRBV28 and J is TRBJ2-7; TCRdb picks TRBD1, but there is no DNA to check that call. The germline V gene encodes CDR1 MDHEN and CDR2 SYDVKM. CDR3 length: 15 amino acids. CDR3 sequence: CASSPPGYRQGKQYF. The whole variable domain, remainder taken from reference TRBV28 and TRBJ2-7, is DVKVTQSSRYLVKRTGEKVFLECVQDMDHENMFWYRQDPGLGLRLIYFSYDVKMKEKGDIPEGYSVSREKKERFSLILESASTNQTSMYLCASSPPGYRQGKQYFGPGTRLTVT.

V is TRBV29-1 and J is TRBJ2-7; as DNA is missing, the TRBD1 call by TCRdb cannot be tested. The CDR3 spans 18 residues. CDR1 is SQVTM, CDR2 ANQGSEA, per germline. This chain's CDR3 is CSVEEEGDRVKGRYEQYF.

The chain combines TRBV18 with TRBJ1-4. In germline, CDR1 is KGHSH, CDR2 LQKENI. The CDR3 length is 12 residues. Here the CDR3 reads CASSPLNEKLFF.

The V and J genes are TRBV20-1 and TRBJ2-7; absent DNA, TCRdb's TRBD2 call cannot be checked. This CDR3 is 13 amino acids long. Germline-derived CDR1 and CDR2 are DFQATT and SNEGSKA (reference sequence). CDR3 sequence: CSATRDSIYEQYF.

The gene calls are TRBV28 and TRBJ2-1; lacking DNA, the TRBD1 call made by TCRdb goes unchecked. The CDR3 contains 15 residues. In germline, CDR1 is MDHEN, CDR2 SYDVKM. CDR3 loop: CASTPGQGVYNEQFF.

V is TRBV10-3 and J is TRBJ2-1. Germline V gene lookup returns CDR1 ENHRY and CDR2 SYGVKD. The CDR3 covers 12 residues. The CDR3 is CAIRGTTNEQFF.

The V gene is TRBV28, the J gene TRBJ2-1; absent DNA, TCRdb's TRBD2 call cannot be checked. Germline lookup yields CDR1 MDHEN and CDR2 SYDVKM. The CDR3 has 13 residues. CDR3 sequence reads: CASSRFRYYEQFF.

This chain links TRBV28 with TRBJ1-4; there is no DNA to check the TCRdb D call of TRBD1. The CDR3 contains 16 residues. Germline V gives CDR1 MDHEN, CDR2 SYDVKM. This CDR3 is CASTSTGPATNEKLFF.

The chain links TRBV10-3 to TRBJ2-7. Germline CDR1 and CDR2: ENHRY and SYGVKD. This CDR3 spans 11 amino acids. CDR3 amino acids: CAISEVGEQYF.